This TCR beta chain was found in a study of T cells in Graves' hyperthyroidism and ophthalmopathy. General study findings and limits: Stable hyperthyroidism and ophthalmopathy were separated using 13 V-J signatures.

The V gene's germline CDR1 is SQVTM and CDR2 ANQGSEA. The CDR3 runs to 12 residues. Deletions cut 7 bases from V and 3 bases from J, with 12 bases between. In this sample, this clonotype turned up many times. Antigen: not known. TCR beta CDR3 sequences were amplified from RNA transcripts. An initial round of RT-PCR targeting the TCR CDR3 relied on the HTBI primer set. Via MiXCR, TCRdb re-called the multiplex PCR reads, giving one row per CDR3 protein. There are about 570,000 distinct CDR3 sequences in the sample; just over 45% occur only once, and around 17% lies in the top ten. Sequenced material: peripheral blood or thyroid tissue (not recorded which). The chain uses TRBV29-1 and TRBJ2-5; the D gene is possibly TRBD2 (6 bases). This TCR was recovered from an adult woman with Graves' disease, either hyperthyroidism or ophthalmopathy (not recorded which). CDR3 DNA sequence: TGCAGCGGCAGGAGGGGAAAAGAGACCCAGTACTTC. This codes for CSGRRGKETQYF. The full variable domain, with the rest looked up from reference TRBV29-1 and TRBJ2-5, is SAVISQKPSRDICQRGTSLTIQCQVDSQVTMMFWYRQQPGQSLTLIATANQGSEATYESGFVIDKFPISRPNLTFSTLTVSNMSPEDSSIYLCSGRRGKETQYFGPGTRLLVL.